The 26 T cell receptor beta chains given below trace back to one sample, sequenced in a study of cytomegalovirus exposure and HLA in healthy donors. PCR was performed using 60 Vbeta and 13 Jbeta primers. TCRdb's copy holds only in-frame clones and misses some; the assay was immunoSEQ multiplex PCR. The top ten hold roughly 1.2% of the sample, which has approximately 170,000 clones, over 70% seen once. The sequencing input was PBMCs. These receptors came from a boy between 2 and 10 years old in good health and CMV-seronegative.

The V call is TRBV30, the J call TRBJ2-1; 8 nucleotides match TRBD2. The CDR3 loop spans 15 amino acids. Germline V lookup: CDR1 GTSNPN, CDR2 SVGIG (reference sequence). V shed 0 bases, J shed 2 bases, and the junction held 3 bases outside the gene matches. CDR3 DNA sequence: TGTGCCTGGAGTGTAACAGCGGGAGCCTACAATGAGCAGTTCTTC. Residues: CAWSVTAGAYNEQFF.

This chain connects TRBV7-9 to TRBJ2-3, with 8 bases identical to TRBD2. Germline trimming cut 10 bases from V and 4 bases from J; bases unmatched to any gene: 10. Germline V gene lookup returns CDR1 SEHNR and CDR2 FQNEAQ (reference sequence). This CDR3 is 14 amino acids long. CDR3 nucleotide sequence: TGTGCCATCCTCATGGGACTAGTCGCAGATACGCAGTATTTT. Translating it yields CAILMGLVADTQYF.

The gene calls are TRBV30 and TRBJ2-1, with TRBD2 matching over 8 bases. The CDR3 is made up of 15 amino acids. Trimming removed 5 bases from V and 1 base from J; junction bases left unmatched: 7. The V gene's germline CDR1 is GTSNPN and CDR2 SVGIG (reference sequence). The CDR3 DNA follows: TGTGCCTGGTCAAGCGGGAGAGGGTCCTACAATGAGCAGTTCTTC. Protein product: CAWSSGRGSYNEQFF.

The chain joins TRBV19 to TRBJ2-5; maybe TRBD2 (7 bases). Germline CDR1 LNHDA, CDR2 SQIVND (reference sequence). V was cut by 1 base and J by 3 bases, with 12 bases left in between. This CDR3 contains 15 residues. CDR3 nucleotides: TGTGCCAGTAGTATAGTCCGGGGGGCTAAAGAGACCCAGTACTTC. It encodes CASSIVRGAKETQYF.

V usage is TRBV30 and J usage is TRBJ2-1, with 13 bases that match TRBD2. Trimming at V came to 7 bases and at J to 1 base, leaving 10 bases not matched to a gene. Per the germline V gene, CDR1 is GTSNPN and CDR2 is SVGIG (reference sequence). The CDR3 spans 17 residues. CDR3 nucleotide sequence: TGTGCCTCAAGGACTAGCGGGAGAATCTGGTCCTACAATGAGCAGTTCTTC. Protein: CASRTSGRIWSYNEQFF.

The chain employs TRBV9 and TRBJ1-3, with a possible D match to TRBD1 (5 bases). CDR3 length equals 16 residues. Germline-derived CDR1 and CDR2 are SGDLS and YYNGEE. The germline V and J ends were trimmed by 4 bases and 2 bases, with 16 bases remaining between them. In DNA form, the CDR3 reads TGTGCCAGCAGCTCTGGGTCCTCGGGGGCTGGAAACACCATATATTTT. This codes for CASSSGSSGAGNTIYF.

The chain has TRBV27 and TRBJ1-4, with TRBD1 identical over 9 bases. The CDR3 runs 16 residues. CDR1 and CDR2 from the germline V gene are MNHEY and SMNVEV (reference sequence). After removal of 5 bases from V and 6 bases from J, the junction contained 10 bases not matched to a gene. The CDR3: CASSATPQGAYEKLFF. The CDR3 nucleotides are TGTGCCAGCAGTGCCACTCCACAGGGGGCTTATGAAAAACTGTTTTTT.

The chain recombines TRBV7-7 with TRBJ2-3; D gene ambiguous. Trimming pared 4 bases from V and 5 bases from J, leaving 25 bases between. Germline V lookup: CDR1 SSHAT, CDR2 FNYEAQ (reference sequence). The CDR3 length is 18 residues. DNA of the CDR3: TGTGCCAGCAGCTCAATCCCAAGCACTCCGGAATACAGAGATACGCAGTATTTT. It codes for CASSSIPSTPEYRDTQYF.

V usage is TRBV12-5 and J usage is TRBJ2-7; D is possibly TRBD2 (5 bases). The CDR3 extends over 12 amino acids. Per germline, CDR1 LGHNT and CDR2 FRNRAP. Between the trimmed V and J ends, which lost 6 bases and 7 bases, there was a span of 13 bases. The chain's CDR3 is CASGVPGGEQYV. DNA for the CDR3: TGTGCTAGTGGAGTACCGGGCGGGGAGCAGTACGTC.

This chain links TRBV30 with TRBJ2-3; D is possibly TRBD2 (6 bases). CDR3 size: 17 residues. V shed 1 base and J shed 2 bases, with 19 bases lying between them. The V gene's germline CDR1 is GTSNPN and CDR2 SVGIG (reference sequence). CDR3 protein: CAWSASRDFLSTDTQYF. The CDR3 coding sequence is TGTGCCTGGAGTGCTTCCCGGGACTTTTTATCCACAGATACGCAGTATTTT.

The V call is TRBV29-1, the J call TRBJ2-5; D is ambiguous. CDR3 length: 14 residues. Trimming left V 4 bases short and J 4 bases short, with 16 bases between. CDR1 SQVTM and CDR2 ANQGSEA come from the germline V gene. The CDR3 reads CSVGMRTVPETQYF. CDR3 DNA: TGCAGCGTTGGAATGCGTACAGTACCAGAGACCCAGTACTTC.

The CDR3 DNA follows: TGTGCCAGCAGCAACAGGGGACGGAACACCGGGGAGCTGTTTTTT. It encodes CASSNRGRNTGELFF. The genes are TRBV6-6 and TRBJ2-2; 7 positions agree with TRBD1. In germline, CDR1 is MNHNY, CDR2 SVGAGI (reference sequence). CDR3 length: 15 residues. V was pared by 6 bases and J by 1 base, with 5 bases of the junction left unmatched.

The chain joins TRBV4-1 to TRBJ1-1; D gene uncertain. CDR3 length: 15 residues. Germline CDR1 and CDR2: MGHRA and YSYEKL. V was pared by 0 bases and J by 3 bases, with 11 bases between. The DNA for the CDR3 is TGCGCCAGCAGCCAAGATGACTCCCTGTACACTGAAGCTTTCTTT. Translated: CASSQDDSLYTEAFF.

This chain connects TRBV5-1 to TRBJ2-3; no definite D call. Deletions cut 1 base from V and 6 bases from J, with 9 bases between. Germline CDR1 reads SGHRS; CDR2 reads YFSETQ. The CDR3 has 13 residues. CDR3 in DNA: TGCGCCAGCAGCTTGTTGGGCGACGATACGCAGTATTTT. Protein product: CASSLLGDDTQYF.

J is TRBJ2-7 and V is TRBV29-1; weak D call: TRBD1 (6 bases). The germline V gene has CDR1 SQVTM and CDR2 ANQGSEA. V dropped 3 bases and J dropped 5 bases, with 17 bases sitting between them. CDR3 length: 14 residues. The CDR3 region has the DNA TGCAGCGTTGACCTGACAGGCTCTGGGCACGAGCAGTACTTC. It translates to CSVDLTGSGHEQYF.

Notes on this clone: Other DNA sequences of this sample code for an identical CDR3. The rearrangement uses TRBV7-9 and TRBJ1-2; 8 nucleotides agree with TRBD1. The CDR3 loop spans 13 amino acids. V gave up 5 bases and J gave up 5 bases; unmatched junction bases: 4. CDR1 is SEHNR and CDR2 is FQNEAQ in the germline V gene (reference sequence). CDR3 DNA sequence: TGTGCCAGCAGCCCAGGACAGGGATATGGCTACACCTTC. This codes for CASSPGQGYGYTF.

This rearrangement joins TRBV6-1 to TRBJ1-2, with D possibly being TRBD1 (6 bases). Germline CDR1 reads MNHNS; CDR2 reads SASEGT. This CDR3 spans 12 amino acids. V gave up 4 bases and J gave up 6 bases, with 9 bases separating them. CDR3 nucleotides: TGTGCCAGCAGTGGGAACAGGGATGGCTACACCTTC. Protein: CASSGNRDGYTF.

V gene TRBV5-1 combines with J gene TRBJ1-1, with a weak D call TRBD1 (5 bases). Germline V gene sequence: CDR1 SGHRS, CDR2 YFSETQ. This CDR3 is 17 amino acids long. Trimming took off 4 bases at V and 0 bases at J, with 19 bases between the two ends. CDR3 nucleotide sequence: TGCGCCAGCAGCCGGGGGACGGAACGTTTTATGAACACTGAAGCTTTCTTT. Its translation: CASSRGTERFMNTEAFF. The complete variable domain, with remaining parts taken from reference TRBV5-1 and TRBJ1-1, reads KAGVTQTPRYLIKTRGQQVTLSCSPISGHRSVSWYQQTPGQGLQFLFEYFSETQRNKGNFPGRFSGRQFSNSRSEMNVSTLELGDSALYLCASSRGTERFMNTEAFFGQGTRLTVV.

The chain has TRBV5-1 and TRBJ2-1; D may be TRBD2 (6 bases). Germline V gene data show CDR1 as SGHRS and CDR2 as YFSETQ. This CDR3 spans 18 amino acids. V was pared by 6 bases and J by 2 bases, with 24 bases between. The CDR3 bases are TGCGCCAGCAACCTAACCAGAATCGGGACTTCTCCCTACAATGAGCAGTTCTTC. Its protein is CASNLTRIGTSPYNEQFF.

The gene calls are TRBV6-6 and TRBJ1-1; D not resolved. The CDR3 is 13 residues long. Germline V gene data show CDR1 as MNHNY and CDR2 as SVGAGI (reference sequence). Trimming removed 2 bases at V and 1 base at J, with 5 bases between. The CDR3 coding sequence is TGTGCCAGCAGTTACGTACAGAACACTGAAGCTTTCTTT. It is translated as CASSYVQNTEAFF.

The chain recombines TRBV27 with TRBJ2-2; 11 bases agree with TRBD2. The V segment lost 2 bases and the J segment 6 bases; nucleotides outside the gene matches: 2. This CDR3 comprises 15 residues. The V gene's germline CDR1 is MNHEY and CDR2 SMNVEV (reference sequence). CDR3 amino acids: CASSLQLAGAGELFF. For the CDR3, the DNA is TGTGCCAGCAGTTTACAACTAGCGGGAGCCGGGGAGCTGTTTTTT.

The count of this clone is one. This chain uses TRBV6-1 with TRBJ2-1; 7 nucleotides align to TRBD2. Germline trimming cut 0 bases from V and 9 bases from J; bases unmatched to any gene: 8. CDR3 length equals 15 residues. From germline, CDR1 is MNHNS and CDR2 SASEGT. The CDR3 DNA reads TGTGCCAGCAGTGAAGCTTTGCGGGAGACAAGTGAGCAGTTCTTC. It yields the protein CASSEALRETSEQFF.

The chain links TRBV4-3 to TRBJ1-2; no clear D. From germline, CDR1 is LGHNA and CDR2 YSLEER. V was pared by 0 bases and J by 3 bases, with 14 bases between. The CDR3 sequence is 16 residues long. The CDR3 reads CASSQELWAYYYGYTF. DNA of the CDR3: TGCGCCAGCAGCCAAGAGTTGTGGGCCTACTACTATGGCTACACCTTC.

The CDR3 region is CASSLGPRDSYYEQYF. The CDR3 DNA follows: TGTGCCAGCAGCTTAGGCCCCCGGGACAGTTACTACGAGCAGTACTTC. The genes are TRBV7-6 and TRBJ2-5; 7 bases agree with TRBD1. The J call may be incorrect, as the DNA end agrees better with TRBJ2-7. The CDR3 is 16 residues long. In germline, CDR1 is SGHVS, CDR2 FNYEAQ.

This chain joins TRBV4-3 and TRBJ2-1; TRBD2 matches 7 bases. Germline V gene sequence: CDR1 LGHNA, CDR2 YSLEER. This CDR3 contains 17 residues. V lost 0 bases to trimming and J lost 3 bases; unmatched junction nucleotides: 8. The CDR3 loop reads CASSQDRGGGDYNEQFF. CDR3 coding DNA: TGCGCCAGCAGCCAAGACAGAGGCGGGGGAGACTACAATGAGCAGTTCTTC.

The chain joins TRBV2 to TRBJ2-3; D is perhaps TRBD2 (5 bases). The germline V and J ends were trimmed by 5 bases and 5 bases, with 11 bases remaining between them. Germline V gene data show CDR1 as SNHLY and CDR2 as FYNNEI. This CDR3 comprises 13 residues. DNA for the CDR3: TGTGCCAGCAGTTCTTGCCGGGGAGATACGCAGTATTTT. This codes for CASSSCRGDTQYF.